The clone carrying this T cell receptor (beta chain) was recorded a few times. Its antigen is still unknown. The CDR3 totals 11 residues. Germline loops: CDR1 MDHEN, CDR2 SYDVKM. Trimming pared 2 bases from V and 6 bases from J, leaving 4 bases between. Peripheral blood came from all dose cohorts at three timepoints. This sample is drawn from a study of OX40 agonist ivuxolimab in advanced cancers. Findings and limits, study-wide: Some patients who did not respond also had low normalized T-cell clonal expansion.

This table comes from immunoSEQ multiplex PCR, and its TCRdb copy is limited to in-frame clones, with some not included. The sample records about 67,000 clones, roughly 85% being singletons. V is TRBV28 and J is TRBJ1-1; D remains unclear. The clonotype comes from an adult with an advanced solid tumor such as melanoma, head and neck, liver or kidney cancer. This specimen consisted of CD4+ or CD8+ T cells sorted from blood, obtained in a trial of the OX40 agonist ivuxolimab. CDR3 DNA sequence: TGTGCCAGCAGTTTAAGATCTGAAGCTTTCTTT. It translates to CASSLRSEAFF.